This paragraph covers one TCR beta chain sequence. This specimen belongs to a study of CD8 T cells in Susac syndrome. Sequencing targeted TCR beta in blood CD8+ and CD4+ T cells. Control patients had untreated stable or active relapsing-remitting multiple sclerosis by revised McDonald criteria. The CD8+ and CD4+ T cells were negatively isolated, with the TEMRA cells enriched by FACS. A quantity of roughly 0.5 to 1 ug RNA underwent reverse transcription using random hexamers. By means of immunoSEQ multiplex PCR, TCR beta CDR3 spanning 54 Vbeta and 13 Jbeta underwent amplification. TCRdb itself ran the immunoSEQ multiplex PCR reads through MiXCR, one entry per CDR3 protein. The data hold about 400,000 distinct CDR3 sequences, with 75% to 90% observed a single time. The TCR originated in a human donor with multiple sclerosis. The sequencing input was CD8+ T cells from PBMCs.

The CDR3 DNA reads as TGTGCAGGGGGACAGGGTGAAGAGTATATAGATGAGCAGTTCTTC. It codes for CAGGQGEEYIDEQFF. The rearrangement joins TRBV7-9 to TRBJ2-1, with TRBD1 identical over 9 bases. This CDR3 region has 15 residues. CDR1 and CDR2 (germline): SEHNR, FQNEAQ (reference sequence).